The 24 T cell receptor beta chains listed next were all sequenced from one sample in a study of cytomegalovirus exposure and HLA in healthy donors. The PCR used 60 Vbeta and 13 Jbeta primers. The protocol was immunoSEQ multiplex PCR, while the TCRdb copy is restricted to in-frame clones and leaves out a portion. The table includes roughly 93,000 clones, about 80% detected once. The specimen sequenced was PBMCs. These receptors were collected from a young man in good health and CMV-seropositive.

The DNA of the CDR3 is TGTGCCAGCAGTAACGGTCCTGCGGACAGCTACAATGAGCAGTTCTTC. Encoded protein: CASSNGPADSYNEQFF. The rearrangement uses TRBV5-6 and TRBJ2-1; tentative D call: TRBD1 (6 bases). The germline gives CDR1 SGHDT, CDR2 YYEEEE. V dropped 5 bases and J dropped 3 bases, with 18 bases sitting between them. The CDR3 covers 16 residues.

The rearrangement links TRBV11-3 to TRBJ2-1; possibly TRBD1 for D (6 bases). From germline, CDR1 is SGHNT and CDR2 YENEEA. This CDR3 spans 15 amino acids. V was cut by 2 bases and J by 2 bases, with 10 bases left in between. The CDR3 DNA reads TGTGCCAGCAGCTTAAGGGACAAAGCCTACAATGAGCAGTTCTTC. Translation: CASSLRDKAYNEQFF.

The rearrangement uses TRBV21-1 and TRBJ1-6; the table's D call, TRBD1, was not checked against the DNA. TRBV21-1 is a pseudogene locus. This CDR3 is 19 amino acids long. The CDR3 nucleotides read TGTGCCAGCAGAAAGGAGGACAGGGGGCTGGAGAGGGGAAATTCACCCCTCCACTTT. Translated: CASRKEDRGLERGNSPLHF.

V is TRBV10-1 and J is TRBJ1-1; 7 nucleotides align to TRBD1. The CDR3 is 14 amino acids. The J segment lost 0 bases and the V segment lost 6 bases, leaving 4 bases of the junction unmatched. From germline, CDR1 is WNHNN and CDR2 SYGVQD (reference sequence). CDR3 loop: CASSQGQLNTEAFF. The CDR3 region has the DNA TGCGCCAGCAGCCAGGGACAGCTGAACACTGAAGCTTTCTTT.

CDR3 sequence: CASSYASTRVNEQFF. The CDR3 DNA follows: TGTGCCAGCAGTTACGCAAGCACTCGTGTCAATGAGCAGTTCTTC. The chain joins TRBV6-5 to TRBJ2-1; D gene ambiguous. V was trimmed by 2 bases and J by 6 bases, leaving 14 bases between them. The CDR3 has 15 amino acids. The V gene's germline CDR1 is MNHEY and CDR2 SVGAGI.

V and J are TRBV27 and TRBJ2-3; TRBD2 matches 13 bases. Losses at the gene ends were 5 bases for V and 6 bases for J; bases not matched to a gene: 17. Per the germline V gene, CDR1 is MNHEY and CDR2 is SMNVEV (reference sequence). The CDR3 runs 19 residues. This chain's CDR3 is CASSPQYPLAGGPRDTQYF. The CDR3 DNA reads TGTGCCAGCAGTCCCCAGTACCCACTAGCGGGGGGGCCAAGGGATACGCAGTATTTT.

The table lists this clone with a few counts. CDR3 in amino acids: CASSQGTDVYEQYF. The CDR3 DNA sequence: TGCGCCAGCAGCCAGGGGACAGACGTTTACGAGCAGTACTTC. The chain links TRBV4-1 to TRBJ2-7, with TRBD1 matching over 7 bases. V gave up 3 bases and J gave up 4 bases; unmatched junction bases: 6. The CDR3 runs to 14 residues. Germline CDR1 reads MGHRA; CDR2 reads YSYEKL.

V and J are TRBV5-4 and TRBJ2-2; TRBD2 is a possible D gene (7 bases). Trimming pared 4 bases from V and 7 bases from J, leaving 17 bases between. Germline V gene data show CDR1 as SGHNT and CDR2 as YYREEE (reference sequence). The CDR3 totals 15 residues. The CDR3 protein is CASSGYREGVGELFF. The CDR3, as DNA: TGTGCCAGCAGCGGTTACAGGGAGGGGGTCGGGGAGCTGTTTTTT.

This sequence joins TRBV28 and TRBJ2-3; possible D gene TRBD1, 6 bases. CDR3 size: 13 residues. CDR1 MDHEN and CDR2 SYDVKM come from the germline V gene. Trimming stripped 7 bases from V and 4 bases from J, with 12 bases between. This CDR3 is CASIDGGADTQYF. CDR3 sequence (DNA): TGTGCCAGCATAGATGGGGGCGCAGATACGCAGTATTTT.

The gene calls are TRBV14 and TRBJ2-4, with a tentative D call TRBD1 (6 bases). Germline V gene data show CDR1 as SGHDN and CDR2 as FVKESK. There are 13 residues in the CDR3. V was trimmed by 0 bases and J by 9 bases, leaving 9 bases between them. Here the CDR3 reads CASSQEGQIIQYF. The CDR3 nucleotides are TGTGCCAGCAGCCAAGAAGGACAGATCATTCAGTACTTC.

V and J are TRBV9 and TRBJ2-1; D remains unclear. V was shortened by 0 bases and J by 2 bases, with 9 bases between the two germline ends. The CDR3 covers 15 residues. In germline, CDR1 is SGDLS, CDR2 YYNGEE. In DNA form, the CDR3 reads TGTGCCAGCAGCGTAGGGGCAAGTACCTACAATGAGCAGTTCTTC. The encoded protein is CASSVGASTYNEQFF.

A few counts support this clone. The V and J genes are TRBV9 and TRBJ2-5; the D gene is possibly TRBD1 (5 bases). Germline-derived CDR1 and CDR2 are SGDLS and YYNGEE. Trimming removed 0 bases at V and 1 base at J, with 7 bases between. The CDR3 consists of 14 residues. The CDR3 nucleotides read TGTGCCAGCAGCGTAGCGACAGCCCAAGAGACCCAGTACTTC. Translating gives CASSVATAQETQYF.

The J gene is TRBJ2-5, the V gene TRBV7-9; 8 bases line up with TRBD1. Trimming cost V 4 bases and J 4 bases; bases outside gene matches: 2. This CDR3 has 13 residues. The germline V gene has CDR1 SEHNR and CDR2 FQNEAQ (reference sequence). DNA of the CDR3: TGTGCCAGCAGCTCCAGGGGGCCAGAGACCCAGTACTTC. This encodes CASSSRGPETQYF.

The CDR3 is CASSLWTGGRYEQYF. The CDR3 DNA reads TGTGCCAGCAGTTTATGGACAGGGGGCCGTTACGAGCAGTACTTC. The V gene is TRBV28, the J gene TRBJ2-7, with 10 positions matching TRBD1. The CDR3 has 15 residues. The V segment lost 0 bases and the J segment 4 bases; nucleotides outside the gene matches: 3. Looked up from germline, CDR1 is MDHEN and CDR2 is SYDVKM.

The chain carries TRBV29-1 and TRBJ2-7; no definite D call. Trimming cost V 7 bases and J 3 bases, with 16 bases left between them. Germline V gene sequence: CDR1 SQVTM, CDR2 ANQGSEA. The CDR3 is made up of 13 amino acids. CDR3 DNA sequence: TGCAGCGCCCTAGTGTCAGTCAACTACGAGCAGTACTTC. This translates into CSALVSVNYEQYF.

In its sample, this clone was seen a few times. The CDR3 is CASSQEAASPYEQYF. The CDR3 DNA sequence: TGCGCCAGCAGCCAAGAGGCTGCTAGCCCCTACGAGCAGTACTTC. This rearrangement joins TRBV4-1 to TRBJ2-7; possibly TRBD2 for D (5 bases). This CDR3 spans 15 amino acids. The V gene lost 0 bases and the J gene lost 2 bases, with 11 bases spanning the gap. Germline loops: CDR1 MGHRA, CDR2 YSYEKL.

The sample holds one count of this clone. The rearrangement links TRBV30 to TRBJ1-3; a possible D gene is TRBD1 (5 bases). Per the germline V gene, CDR1 is GTSNPN and CDR2 is SVGIG (reference sequence). The CDR3 is made up of 17 amino acids. V was trimmed by 2 bases and J by 4 bases, leaving 21 bases between them. CDR3 DNA sequence: TGTGCCTGGAGTCCGCCCGATAAGGGACTGCTCGGAAACACCATATATTTT. This translates into CAWSPPDKGLLGNTIYF.

The table lists this clone with a few counts. V and J are TRBV10-3 and TRBJ1-1; no clear D. Looked up from germline, CDR1 is ENHRY and CDR2 is SYGVKD. With 3 bases removed from V and 1 base from J, the gap between germline ends came to 6 bases. The CDR3 covers 13 residues. For the CDR3, the DNA is TGTGCCATCAGTGACGGGGAGAACACTGAAGCTTTCTTT. It specifies CAISDGENTEAFF.

This chain joins TRBV27 and TRBJ1-5; 7 bases agree with TRBD1. The CDR3 covers 16 residues. In germline, CDR1 is MNHEY, CDR2 SMNVEV (reference sequence). With V trimmed by 2 bases and J by 1 base, 5 bases remained unmatched. The CDR3 DNA reads as TGTGCCAGCAGTTTACGAAAGACAGGGAGCAATCAGCCCCAGCATTTT. Residues: CASSLRKTGSNQPQHF.

The CDR3 is CASSNRGLGYTF. As DNA, the CDR3 is TGTGCCAGCAGTAACAGGGGCCTCGGCTACACCTTC. The chain uses TRBV27 and TRBJ1-2; 7 bases fit TRBD1. The V segment lost 5 bases and the J segment 8 bases; nucleotides outside the gene matches: 5. The CDR3 runs to 12 residues. CDR1 and CDR2 from the germline V gene are MNHEY and SMNVEV (reference sequence).

This rearrangement joins TRBV5-1 to TRBJ1-1, with 7 bases that match TRBD1. The V gene end was trimmed by 0 bases and the J gene end by 10 bases; junction bases not matched to a gene: 12. Germline V gene sequence: CDR1 SGHRS, CDR2 YFSETQ. The CDR3 runs to 15 residues. This CDR3 reads CASSLGTTGASGAFF. CDR3 sequence (DNA): TGCGCCAGCAGCTTGGGGACCACAGGGGCGAGCGGAGCTTTCTTT.

The gene calls are TRBV7-9 and TRBJ1-4; no clear D gene. The CDR3 is 13 residues long. Germline CDR1 and CDR2: SEHNR and FQNEAQ (reference sequence). Trimming took 5 bases from V and 7 from J, leaving 11 bases between them. CDR3: CASSRGGSEKLFF. In nucleotides, the CDR3 is TGTGCCAGCAGCCGGGGTGGGAGTGAAAAACTGTTTTTT.

The chain recombines TRBV4-2 with TRBJ2-1, with TRBD1 identical over 7 bases. The CDR3 consists of 16 residues. J was trimmed by 6 bases and V by 3 bases; bases with no gene match: 11. From germline, CDR1 is LGHNA and CDR2 YNFKEQ. CDR3 nucleotides: TGTGCCAGCAGCCAGACCACAGGGGCCTGGGTCAATGAGCAGTTCTTC. Translated: CASSQTTGAWVNEQFF.

The chain is built from TRBV7-2 and TRBJ2-1; 7 nucleotides match TRBD1. The length of the CDR3 is 15 residues. The junction had 8 bases not matched to a gene; V was cut back by 7 bases and J by 2 bases. From germline, CDR1 is SGHTA and CDR2 FQGNSA. The CDR3 region has the DNA TGTGCCAGCATCCCCCAGGGGGAAGCCTACAATGAGCAGTTCTTC. This translates into CASIPQGEAYNEQFF.